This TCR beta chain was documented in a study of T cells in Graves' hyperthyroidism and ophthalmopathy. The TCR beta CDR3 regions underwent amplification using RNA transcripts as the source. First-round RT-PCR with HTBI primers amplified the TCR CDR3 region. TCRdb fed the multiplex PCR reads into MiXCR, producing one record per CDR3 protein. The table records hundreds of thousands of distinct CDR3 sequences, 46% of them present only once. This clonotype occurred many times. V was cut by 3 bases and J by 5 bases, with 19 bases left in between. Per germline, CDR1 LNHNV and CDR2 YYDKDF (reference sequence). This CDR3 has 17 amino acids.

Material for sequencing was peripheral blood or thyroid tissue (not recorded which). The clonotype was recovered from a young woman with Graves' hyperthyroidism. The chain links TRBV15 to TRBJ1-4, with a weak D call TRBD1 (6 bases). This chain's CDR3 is CATSRAIWTERNEKLFF. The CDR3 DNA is TGTGCCACCAGCAGGGCAATTTGGACAGAGCGGAATGAAAAACTGTTTTTT.